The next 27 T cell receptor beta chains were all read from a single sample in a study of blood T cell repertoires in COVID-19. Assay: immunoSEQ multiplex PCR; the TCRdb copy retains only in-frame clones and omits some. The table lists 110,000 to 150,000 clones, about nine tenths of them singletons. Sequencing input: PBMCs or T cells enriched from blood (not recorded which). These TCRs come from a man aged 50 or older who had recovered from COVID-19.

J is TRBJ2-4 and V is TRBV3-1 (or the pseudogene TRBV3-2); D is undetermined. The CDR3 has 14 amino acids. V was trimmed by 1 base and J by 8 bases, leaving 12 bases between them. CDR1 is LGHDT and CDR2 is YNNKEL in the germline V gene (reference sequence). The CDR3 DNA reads TGTGCCAGCAGCCAAGCCCCCAACAGCTACATTCAGTACTTC. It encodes CASSQAPNSYIQYF.

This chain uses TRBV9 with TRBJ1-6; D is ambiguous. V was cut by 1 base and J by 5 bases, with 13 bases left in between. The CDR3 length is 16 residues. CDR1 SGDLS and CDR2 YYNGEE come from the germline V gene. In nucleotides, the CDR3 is TGTGCCAGCAGCGTATCTGGGGTGAGGGATAATTCACCCCTCCACTTT. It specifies CASSVSGVRDNSPLHF.

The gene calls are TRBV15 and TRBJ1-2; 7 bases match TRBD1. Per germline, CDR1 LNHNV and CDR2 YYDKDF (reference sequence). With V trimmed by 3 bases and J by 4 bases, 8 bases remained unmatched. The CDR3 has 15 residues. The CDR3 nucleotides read TGTGCCACCAGCAGGGATACAGGGGCGGCCTATGGCTACACCTTC. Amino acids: CATSRDTGAAYGYTF.

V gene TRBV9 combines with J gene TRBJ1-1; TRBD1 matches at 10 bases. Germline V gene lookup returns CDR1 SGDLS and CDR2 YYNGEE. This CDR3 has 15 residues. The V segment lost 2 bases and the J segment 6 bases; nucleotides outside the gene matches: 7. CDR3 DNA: TGTGCCAGCAGCGTTAACCGGGACAGGGGATCTGAAGCTTTCTTT. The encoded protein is CASSVNRDRGSEAFF.

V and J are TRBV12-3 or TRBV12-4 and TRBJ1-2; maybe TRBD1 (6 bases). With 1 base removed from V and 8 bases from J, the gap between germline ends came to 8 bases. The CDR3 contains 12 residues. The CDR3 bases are TGTGCCAGCAGTTTAGAGGGGGTAGGCTACACCTTC. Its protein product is CASSLEGVGYTF.

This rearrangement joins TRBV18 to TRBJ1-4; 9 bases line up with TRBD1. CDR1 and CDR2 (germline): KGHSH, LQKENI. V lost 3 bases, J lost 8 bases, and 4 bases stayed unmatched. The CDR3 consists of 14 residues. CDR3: CASSPGTGYEKLFF. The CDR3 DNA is TGTGCCAGCTCACCCGGGACAGGGTACGAAAAACTGTTTTTT.

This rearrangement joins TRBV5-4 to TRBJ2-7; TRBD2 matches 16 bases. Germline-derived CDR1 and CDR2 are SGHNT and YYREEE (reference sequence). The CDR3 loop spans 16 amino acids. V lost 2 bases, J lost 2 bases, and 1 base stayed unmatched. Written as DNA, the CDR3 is TGTGCCAGCAGCTTCGGGACTAGCGGGGGGGCCTACGAGCAGTACGTC. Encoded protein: CASSFGTSGGAYEQYV.

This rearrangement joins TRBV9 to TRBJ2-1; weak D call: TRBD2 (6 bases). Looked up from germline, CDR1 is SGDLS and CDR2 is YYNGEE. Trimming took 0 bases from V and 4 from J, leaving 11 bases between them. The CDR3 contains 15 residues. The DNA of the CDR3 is TGTGCCAGCAGCGTAGCGGGGGATTTTTACAATGAGCAGTTCTTC. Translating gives CASSVAGDFYNEQFF. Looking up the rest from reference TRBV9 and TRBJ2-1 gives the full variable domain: DSGVTQTPKHLITATGQRVTLRCSPRSGDLSVYWYQQSLDQGLQFLIQYYNGEERAKGNILERFSAQQFPDLHSELNLSSLELGDSALYFCASSVAGDFYNEQFFGPGTRLTVL.

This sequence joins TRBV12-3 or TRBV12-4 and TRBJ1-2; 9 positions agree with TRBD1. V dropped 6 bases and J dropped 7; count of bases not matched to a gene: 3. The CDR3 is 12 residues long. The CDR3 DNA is TGTGCCAGCAGCACAGGGGGCGCTGGCTACACCTTC. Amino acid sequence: CASSTGGAGYTF.

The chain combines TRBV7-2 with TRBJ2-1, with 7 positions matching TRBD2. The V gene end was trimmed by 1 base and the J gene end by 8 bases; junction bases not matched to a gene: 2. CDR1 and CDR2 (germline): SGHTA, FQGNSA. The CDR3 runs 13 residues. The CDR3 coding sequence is TGTGCCAGCAGCTTAGGACTAGCCGATGAGCAGTTCTTC. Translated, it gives CASSLGLADEQFF.

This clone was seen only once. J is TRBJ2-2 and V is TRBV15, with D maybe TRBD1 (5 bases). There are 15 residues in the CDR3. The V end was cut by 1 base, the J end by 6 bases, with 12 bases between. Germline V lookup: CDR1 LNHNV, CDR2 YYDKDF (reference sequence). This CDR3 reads CATSRGYRQPGELFF. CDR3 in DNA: TGTGCCACCAGCAGAGGCTACAGGCAGCCCGGGGAGCTGTTTTTT.

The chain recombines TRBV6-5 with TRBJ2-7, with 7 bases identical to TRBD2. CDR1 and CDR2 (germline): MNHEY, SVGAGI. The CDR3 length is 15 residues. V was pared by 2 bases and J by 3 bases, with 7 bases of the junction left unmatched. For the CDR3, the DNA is TGTGCCAGCAGTTACAGTGTGGGGGGGATCTACGAGCAGTACGTC. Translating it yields CASSYSVGGIYEQYV.

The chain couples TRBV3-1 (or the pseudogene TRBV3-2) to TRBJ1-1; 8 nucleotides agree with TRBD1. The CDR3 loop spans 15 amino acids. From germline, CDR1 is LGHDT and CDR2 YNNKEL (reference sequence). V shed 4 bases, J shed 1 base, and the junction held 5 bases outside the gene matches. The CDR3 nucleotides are TGTGCCAGCAGCCCTGGACAGGGATGGAACACTGAAGCTTTCTTT. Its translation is CASSPGQGWNTEAFF.

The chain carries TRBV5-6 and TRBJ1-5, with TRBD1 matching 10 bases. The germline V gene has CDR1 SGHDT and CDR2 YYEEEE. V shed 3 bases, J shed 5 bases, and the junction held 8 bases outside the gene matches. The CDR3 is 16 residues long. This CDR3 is CASSSRSTGGDQPQHF. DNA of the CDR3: TGTGCCAGCAGCTCGCGGTCGACAGGGGGCGATCAGCCCCAGCATTTT.

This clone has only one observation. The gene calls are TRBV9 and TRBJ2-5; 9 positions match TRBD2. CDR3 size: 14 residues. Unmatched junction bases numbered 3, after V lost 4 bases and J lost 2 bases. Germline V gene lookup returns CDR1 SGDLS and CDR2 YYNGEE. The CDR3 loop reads CASSFSGSQETQYF. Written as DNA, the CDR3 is TGTGCCAGCAGCTTTAGCGGGAGTCAAGAGACCCAGTACTTC.

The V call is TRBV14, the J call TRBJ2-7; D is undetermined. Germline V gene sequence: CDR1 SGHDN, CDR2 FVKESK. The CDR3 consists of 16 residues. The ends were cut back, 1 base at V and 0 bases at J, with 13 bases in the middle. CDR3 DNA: TGTGCCAGCAGCCAAGGGGCAGCCCCGAGCTCCTACGAGCAGTACTTC. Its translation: CASSQGAAPSSYEQYF. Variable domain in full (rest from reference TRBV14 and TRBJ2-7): EAGVTQFPSHSVIEKGQTVTLRCDPISGHDNLYWYRRVMGKEIKFLLHFVKESKQDESGMPNNRFLAERTGGTYSTLKVQPAELEDSGVYFCASSQGAAPSSYEQYFGPGTRLTVT.

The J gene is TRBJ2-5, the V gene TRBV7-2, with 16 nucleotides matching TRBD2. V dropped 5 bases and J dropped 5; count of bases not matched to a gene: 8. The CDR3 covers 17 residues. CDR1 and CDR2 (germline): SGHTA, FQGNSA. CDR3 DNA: TGTGCCAGCAGCAGCGGGACTAGCGGGGGGGCTGAGGAGACCCAGTACTTC. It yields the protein CASSSGTSGGAEETQYF.

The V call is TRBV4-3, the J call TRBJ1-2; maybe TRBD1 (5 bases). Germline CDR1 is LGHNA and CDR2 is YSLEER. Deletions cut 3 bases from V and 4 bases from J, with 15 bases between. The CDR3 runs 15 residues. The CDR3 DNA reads TGCGCCAGCAGCCAGTTAGACAGCCGTCCCTATGGCTACACCTTC. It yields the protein CASSQLDSRPYGYTF.

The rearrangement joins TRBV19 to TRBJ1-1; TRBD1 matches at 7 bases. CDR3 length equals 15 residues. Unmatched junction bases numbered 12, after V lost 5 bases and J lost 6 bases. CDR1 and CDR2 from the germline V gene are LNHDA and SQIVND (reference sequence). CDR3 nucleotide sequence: TGTGCCAGTAGTCCCCCGGGACAGCGGCGGCCTGAAGCTTTCTTT. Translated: CASSPPGQRRPEAFF.

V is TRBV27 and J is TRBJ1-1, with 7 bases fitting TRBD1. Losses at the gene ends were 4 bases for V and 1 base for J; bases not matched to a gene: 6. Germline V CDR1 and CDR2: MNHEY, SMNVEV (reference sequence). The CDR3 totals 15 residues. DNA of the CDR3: TGTGCCAGCAGTTACAGGGGAAGTGGGAACACTGAAGCTTTCTTT. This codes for CASSYRGSGNTEAFF.

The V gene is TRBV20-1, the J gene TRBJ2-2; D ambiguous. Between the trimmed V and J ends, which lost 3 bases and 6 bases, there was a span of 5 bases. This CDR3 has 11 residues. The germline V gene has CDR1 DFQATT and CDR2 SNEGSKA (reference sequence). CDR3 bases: TGCAGTGCTAGTAGCTCCGGGGAGCTGTTTTTT. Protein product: CSASSSGELFF.

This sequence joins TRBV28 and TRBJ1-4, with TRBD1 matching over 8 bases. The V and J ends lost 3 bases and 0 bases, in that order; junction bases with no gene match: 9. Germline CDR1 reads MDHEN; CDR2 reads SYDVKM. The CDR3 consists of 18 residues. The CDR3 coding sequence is TGTGCCAGCAGTTTGGACAGGGCGTTCTTTGCAACTAATGAAAAACTGTTTTTT. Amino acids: CASSLDRAFFATNEKLFF.

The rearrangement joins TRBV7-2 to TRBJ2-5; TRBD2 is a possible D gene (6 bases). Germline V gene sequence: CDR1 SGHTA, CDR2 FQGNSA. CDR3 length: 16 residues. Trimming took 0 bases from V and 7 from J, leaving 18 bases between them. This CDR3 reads CASSLASAWGEGTQYF. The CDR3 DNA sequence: TGTGCCAGCAGCTTAGCCTCCGCCTGGGGGGAAGGGACCCAGTACTTC.

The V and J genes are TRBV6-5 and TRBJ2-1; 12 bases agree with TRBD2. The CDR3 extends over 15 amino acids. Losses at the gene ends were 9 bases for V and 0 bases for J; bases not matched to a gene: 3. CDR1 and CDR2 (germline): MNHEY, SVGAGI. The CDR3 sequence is CASLTSGSSYNEQFF. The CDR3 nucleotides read TGTGCCAGTTTGACTAGCGGGAGCTCCTACAATGAGCAGTTCTTC.

The CDR3 nucleotides read TGTGCCAGCAGCGCCTCCGGAGGAGGACGGGGGCAGCCCCAGCATTTT. Protein sequence: CASSASGGGRGQPQHF. The chain couples TRBV9 to TRBJ1-5, with a tentative D call TRBD1 (5 bases). CDR3 length equals 16 residues. Trimming took 3 bases from V and 7 from J, leaving 20 bases between them. CDR1 is SGDLS, CDR2 YYNGEE, per germline. Together with reference TRBV9 and TRBJ1-5, the CDR3 gives the full variable domain: DSGVTQTPKHLITATGQRVTLRCSPRSGDLSVYWYQQSLDQGLQFLIQYYNGEERAKGNILERFSAQQFPDLHSELNLSSLELGDSALYFCASSASGGGRGQPQHFGDGTRLSIL.

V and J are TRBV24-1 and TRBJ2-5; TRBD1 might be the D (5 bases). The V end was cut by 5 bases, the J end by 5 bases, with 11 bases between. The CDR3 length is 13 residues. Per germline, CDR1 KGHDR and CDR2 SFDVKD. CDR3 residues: CATSVGVSETQYF. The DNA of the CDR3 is TGTGCCACCAGTGTAGGGGTAAGCGAGACCCAGTACTTC.

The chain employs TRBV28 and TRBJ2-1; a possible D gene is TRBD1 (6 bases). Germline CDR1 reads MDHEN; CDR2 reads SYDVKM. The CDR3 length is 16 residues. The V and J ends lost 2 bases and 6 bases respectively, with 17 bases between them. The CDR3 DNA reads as TGTGCCAGCAGTTTACCAGGACAGAGGCAGCTCAATGAGCAGTTCTTC. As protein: CASSLPGQRQLNEQFF.